What follows are 27 T cell receptor beta chains derived from one specimen sequenced in a study of blood T cell repertoires in COVID-19. TCRdb keeps only in-frame clones here, not all; method: immunoSEQ multiplex PCR. The repertoire holds 130,000 or so clones, with around 83% as singletons. The sequencing sample was made of PBMCs or T cells enriched from blood (not recorded which). Source of these receptors: a man in his fifties or sixties who had recovered from COVID-19.

The chain couples TRBV28 to TRBJ1-5; D not resolved. The CDR3 length is 14 residues. Germline V gene data show CDR1 as MDHEN and CDR2 as SYDVKM. The germline V and J ends were trimmed by 5 bases and 4 bases, with 12 bases remaining between them. This chain's CDR3 is CASSPPTGNQPQHF. CDR3 bases: TGTGCCAGCAGTCCTCCGACGGGGAATCAGCCCCAGCATTTT.

The chain carries TRBV6-5 and TRBJ2-5; 9 nucleotides line up with TRBD2. From germline, CDR1 is MNHEY and CDR2 SVGAGI. Losses at the gene ends were 10 bases for V and 3 bases for J; bases not matched to a gene: 12. This CDR3 comprises 15 residues. The CDR3, as DNA: TGTGCCACCAACGGCGGGGGGGCAGGGGAAGAGACCCAGTACTTC. This sequence encodes CATNGGGAGEETQYF.

This sequence joins TRBV21-1 and TRBJ1-1; TRBD1 is the table's D call and was not checked against the DNA. TRBV21-1 is flagged as a pseudogene. CDR3 size: 17 residues. The CDR3 nucleotides are TGTGCCAGCAGCAAAGTGAGGTTTAAACAGGGAAGACCTGAATCTTTCTTT. This sequence encodes CASSKVRFKQGRPESFF.

This sequence joins TRBV29-1 and TRBJ2-7; maybe TRBD2 (6 bases). Trimming took off 4 bases at V and 5 bases at J, with 9 bases between the two ends. From germline, CDR1 is SQVTM and CDR2 ANQGSEA. There are 11 residues in the CDR3. The CDR3 loop reads CSVVQRDEQYF. The CDR3 DNA reads as TGCAGCGTTGTCCAGCGGGACGAGCAGTACTTC.

V and J are TRBV4-1 and TRBJ1-5; D is undetermined. Germline values: CDR1 MGHRA, CDR2 YSYEKL. V shed 2 bases and J shed 5 bases, with 7 bases lying between them. There are 13 residues in the CDR3. The CDR3 is CASSQSLDQPQHF. The CDR3 DNA is TGCGCCAGCAGCCAAAGTCTAGATCAGCCCCAGCATTTT.

V gene TRBV5-6 combines with J gene TRBJ2-7, with D possibly being TRBD2 (6 bases). CDR3 length: 15 amino acids. The V and J ends lost 0 bases and 3 bases respectively, with 13 bases between them. Per germline, CDR1 SGHDT and CDR2 YYEEEE. The CDR3 spells CASSLARGAFYEQYF. Here the CDR3 DNA reads TGTGCCAGCAGCTTGGCGCGGGGCGCCTTCTACGAGCAGTACTTC.

This clone turned up a few times. The rearrangement links TRBV19 to TRBJ2-7; 7 nucleotides line up with TRBD1. The CDR3 runs to 15 residues. J lost 2 bases, V lost 8 bases, and 12 bases had no gene match. The germline V gene encodes CDR1 LNHDA and CDR2 SQIVND (reference sequence). The CDR3 protein is CASRMPGQKAYEQYF. The CDR3 coding sequence is TGTGCCAGTCGAATGCCGGGACAGAAAGCCTACGAGCAGTACTTC.

The chain links TRBV5-1 to TRBJ2-7; D is unclear. V gave up 1 base and J gave up 0 bases, with 8 bases separating them. Germline V lookup: CDR1 SGHRS, CDR2 YFSETQ. The CDR3 is made up of 14 amino acids. The CDR3: CASSLQISSYEQYF. CDR3 DNA sequence: TGCGCCAGCAGCTTGCAAATTAGCTCCTACGAGCAGTACTTC.

This CDR3 is CASSSPTGLYEQYF. The CDR3 DNA reads TGTGCCAGCAGTTCTCCGACAGGGCTCTACGAGCAGTACTTC. The chain joins TRBV6-5 to TRBJ2-7; 7 bases agree with TRBD1. With V trimmed by 4 bases and J by 3 bases, 6 bases remained unmatched. This CDR3 is built from 14 residues. Germline CDR1 MNHEY, CDR2 SVGAGI.

This sequence joins TRBV7-3 and TRBJ2-2; 8 bases match TRBD2. CDR3 size: 17 residues. Germline V CDR1 and CDR2: SGHTA, FQGTGA. V lost 0 bases, J lost 2 bases, and 5 bases stayed unmatched. This CDR3 is CASSLTTTSANTGELFF. In DNA form, the CDR3 reads TGTGCCAGCAGCTTAACGACGACTAGCGCAAACACCGGGGAGCTGTTTTTT.

The chain couples TRBV28 to TRBJ2-7; D is unclear. Germline CDR1 is MDHEN and CDR2 is SYDVKM. V gave up 6 bases and J gave up 0 bases, with 9 bases separating them. The CDR3 has 13 amino acids. This chain's CDR3 is CASRRESSYEQYF. The CDR3 bases are TGTGCCAGCAGACGAGAGAGCTCCTACGAGCAGTACTTC.

The chain joins TRBV18 to TRBJ1-5; TRBD1 matches 7 bases. Trimming at V came to 3 bases and at J to 5 bases, leaving 7 bases not matched to a gene. The CDR3 sequence is 15 residues long. Germline CDR1 is KGHSH and CDR2 is LQKENI. Here the CDR3 reads CASSPRDSWDQPQHF. The CDR3 DNA is TGTGCCAGCTCACCCCGGGACAGCTGGGATCAGCCCCAGCATTTT.

The table lists this clone with a count of one. J is TRBJ2-1 and V is TRBV4-3, with 8 bases fitting TRBD2. V shed 0 bases, J shed 3 bases, and the junction held 7 bases outside the gene matches. Germline V gene sequence: CDR1 LGHNA, CDR2 YSLEER. The CDR3 sequence is 17 residues long. CDR3 DNA: TGCGCCAGCAGCCAAGAACGAGCTAGCGGGTACTACAATGAGCAGTTCTTC. Translation: CASSQERASGYYNEQFF.

The J gene is TRBJ1-2, the V gene TRBV19; D is ambiguous. CDR3 length: 16 residues. CDR1 and CDR2 (germline): LNHDA, SQIVND (reference sequence). V was clipped by 3 bases and J by 1 base, with 15 bases between them. CDR3 in amino acids: CASSIPRKEFNYGYTF. DNA for the CDR3: TGTGCCAGTAGTATCCCGCGGAAGGAGTTTAACTATGGCTACACCTTC.

This chain uses TRBV12-5 with TRBJ2-3; D unclear. Trimming pared 2 bases from V and 6 bases from J, leaving 12 bases between. Germline V gene data show CDR1 as LGHNT and CDR2 as FRNRAP. The CDR3 runs to 14 residues. In DNA, the CDR3 is TGTGCTAGTGGTTTGATCACTCCCGGGGATACGCAGTATTTT. Encoded protein: CASGLITPGDTQYF.

The chain recombines TRBV7-3 with TRBJ1-2; D is perhaps TRBD1 (5 bases). Trimming removed 0 bases at V and 6 bases at J, with 14 bases between. This CDR3 region has 15 residues. The germline V gene encodes CDR1 SGHTA and CDR2 FQGTGA. This CDR3 reads CASSLTSVGEDGYTF. The DNA of the CDR3 is TGTGCCAGCAGCTTAACTTCTGTAGGGGAGGATGGCTACACCTTC.

This rearrangement joins TRBV11-2 to TRBJ1-2; 9 bases align to TRBD1. The CDR3 is 14 amino acids. The V gene's germline CDR1 is SGHAT and CDR2 FQNNGV. The V segment lost 5 bases and the J segment 8 bases; nucleotides outside the gene matches: 9. The CDR3 DNA is TGTGCCAGCAGCCCGCCGGACAGGGGAGGCGGCTACACCTTC. The encoded protein is CASSPPDRGGGYTF.

The chain links TRBV6-4 to TRBJ1-2; D is undetermined. This CDR3 contains 12 residues. From germline, CDR1 is MRHNA and CDR2 SNTAGT. V was shortened by 6 bases and J by 6 bases, with 11 bases between the two germline ends. CDR3 coding DNA: TGTGCCAGCAGAACCCAGAACAATGGCTACACCTTC. Protein product: CASRTQNNGYTF.

The chain combines TRBV5-8 with TRBJ2-5, with unresolved D. V was trimmed by 0 bases and J by 0 bases, leaving 9 bases between them. CDR3 length: 15 residues. Looked up from germline, CDR1 is SGHTS and CDR2 is YDEGEE. CDR3 amino acids: CASSLGRRNQETQYF. In DNA form, the CDR3 reads TGTGCCAGCAGCTTGGGGAGACGGAACCAAGAGACCCAGTACTTC.

The rearrangement links TRBV28 to TRBJ2-7; D unclear. Germline CDR1 is MDHEN and CDR2 is SYDVKM. This CDR3 is 16 amino acids long. The V gene lost 3 bases and the J gene lost 2 bases, with 17 bases spanning the gap. The CDR3 DNA is TGTGCCAGCAGTTTCGATTTGGTGGGCCTAACCTACGAGCAGTACTTC. Amino acids: CASSFDLVGLTYEQYF.

The chain is built from TRBV6-5 and TRBJ2-3; D remains unclear. The V gene lost 4 bases and the J gene lost 6 bases, with 8 bases spanning the gap. Germline-derived CDR1 and CDR2 are MNHEY and SVGAGI. The length of the CDR3 is 12 residues. CDR3 bases: TGTGCCAGCAGTTCAGAGAGGGATACGCAGTATTTT. Its translation: CASSSERDTQYF.

The chain links TRBV28 to TRBJ2-1; tentatively, D is TRBD2 (6 bases). The germline gives CDR1 MDHEN, CDR2 SYDVKM. The CDR3 is made up of 15 amino acids. V was pared by 7 bases and J by 4 bases, with 17 bases between. CDR3 amino acids: CASNRVGGAYNEQFF. CDR3 coding DNA: TGTGCCAGCAATAGAGTGGGCGGGGCGTACAATGAGCAGTTCTTC.

The table lists this clone with a few counts. The genes are TRBV6-5 and TRBJ2-3, with 10 bases aligning to TRBD2. With 4 bases clipped from V and 4 bases from J, the junction kept 2 bases outside the gene matches. The CDR3 sequence is 14 residues long. The germline CDR1 and CDR2 sequences are MNHEY and SVGAGI. The CDR3, as DNA: TGTGCCAGCAGTTGGGGACTAGCGTCAGATACGCAGTATTTT. Amino acid sequence: CASSWGLASDTQYF.

V is TRBV7-2 and J is TRBJ1-5; 11 bases map to TRBD1. V was clipped by 0 bases and J by 5 bases; unmatched bases: 3. The CDR3 covers 16 residues. Per germline, CDR1 SGHTA and CDR2 FQGNSA. The CDR3 nucleotides are TGTGCCAGCAGCTTAGCGCTGGGACAGGGGGATCAGCCCCAGCATTTT. Protein product: CASSLALGQGDQPQHF.

This sequence joins TRBV12-5 and TRBJ1-6, with D possibly matching TRBD1 (5 bases). The CDR3 is made up of 17 amino acids. Trimming stripped 6 bases from V and 0 bases from J, with 15 bases between. From germline, CDR1 is LGHNT and CDR2 FRNRAP. The CDR3 loop reads CASGRLRVSSYNSPLHF. The DNA for the CDR3 is TGTGCTAGTGGACGACTCAGGGTAAGCTCCTATAATTCACCCCTCCACTTT.

The table lists this clone with a few counts. The V call is TRBV7-9, the J call TRBJ2-3; D is ambiguous. Between the trimmed V and J ends, which lost 3 bases and 1 base, there was a span of 11 bases. The germline CDR1 and CDR2 sequences are SEHNR and FQNEAQ (reference sequence). CDR3 length: 15 amino acids. CDR3 bases: TGTGCCAGCAGCTTGTGGCTAGAAGGCACAGATACGCAGTATTTT. It yields the protein CASSLWLEGTDTQYF. Complete variable domain (other parts from reference TRBV7-9 and TRBJ2-3): DTGVSQNPRHKITKRGQNVTFRCDPISEHNRLYWYRQTLGQGPEFLTYFQNEAQLEKSRLLSDRFSAERPKGSFSTLEIQRTEQGDSAMYLCASSLWLEGTDTQYFGPGTRLTVL.

CDR3 nucleotides: TGTGCCAGTAGACCTAGCGGGGGCGATGAGCAGTTCTTC. Encoded protein: CASRPSGGDEQFF. The chain is built from TRBV19 and TRBJ2-1; TRBD2 agrees at 10 bases. Germline V gene sequence: CDR1 LNHDA, CDR2 SQIVND (reference sequence). The V segment lost 6 bases and the J segment 8 bases; nucleotides outside the gene matches: 4. This CDR3 has 13 residues.